Given below is one TCR beta chain in context. Other DNA variants within this sample encode the same CDR3. Profiled with immunoSEQ multiplex PCR; TCRdb holds only in-frame clones, not every one. This sample yields 75,000 to 100,000 clones, of which around 91% are seen a single time; about 8% belongs to the top ten. This entry comes from a study of T cell responses to AZD1222 COVID-19 vaccine. CDR3 length: 11 residues. Trimming removed 6 bases at V and 7 bases at J, with 9 bases between. The sequence was collected from an adult in good health. The V gene is TRBV12-3 or TRBV12-4, the J gene TRBJ1-2; no firm D call. Material: peripheral blood, obtained on day 0 of AZD1222 vaccination. As DNA, the CDR3 is TGTGCCAGCAGCCTACGGGGTGGCTACACCTTC. Encoded protein: CASSLRGGYTF.